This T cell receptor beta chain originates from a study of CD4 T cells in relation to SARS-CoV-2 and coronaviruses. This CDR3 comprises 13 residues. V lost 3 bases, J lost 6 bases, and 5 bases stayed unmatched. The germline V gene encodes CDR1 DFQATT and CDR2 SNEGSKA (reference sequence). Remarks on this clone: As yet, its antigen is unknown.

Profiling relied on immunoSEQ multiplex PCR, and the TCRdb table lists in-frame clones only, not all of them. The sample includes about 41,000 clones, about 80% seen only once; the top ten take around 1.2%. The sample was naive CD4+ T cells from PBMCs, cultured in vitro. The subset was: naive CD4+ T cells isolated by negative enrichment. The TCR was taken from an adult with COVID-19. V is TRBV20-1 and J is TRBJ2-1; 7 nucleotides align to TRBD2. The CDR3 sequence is CSASAPSGNEQFF. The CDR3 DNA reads TGCAGTGCTAGTGCCCCTAGCGGCAATGAGCAGTTCTTC.